This passage covers 22 T cell receptor beta chains from one sample sequenced in a study of blood T cell repertoires in COVID-19. Measured with immunoSEQ multiplex PCR; TCRdb has only the in-frame clones, and not every one. The table has tens of thousands of clones, roughly 89% seen once; the top ten hold around 1.7%. Sequenced input: peripheral blood. The receptors here all came from a woman in her fifties or sixties with active COVID-19.

The chain is built from TRBV28 and TRBJ2-7; TRBD2 matches 9 bases. The ends lost 2 bases at V and 1 base at J; junction bases unmatched: 6. The CDR3 consists of 16 residues. The V gene's germline CDR1 is MDHEN and CDR2 SYDVKM. In DNA, the CDR3 is TGTGCCAGCAGTTTAGGGCGGGAGGGCCTATCCTACGAGCAGTACTTC. Its translation is CASSLGREGLSYEQYF.

V usage is TRBV3-1 (or the pseudogene TRBV3-2) and J usage is TRBJ1-2; the match to TRBD1 covers 10 bases. Germline assignment: CDR1 LGHDT and CDR2 YNNKEL (reference sequence). V was pared by 0 bases and J by 4 bases, with 5 bases of the junction left unmatched. This CDR3 contains 16 residues. The CDR3 nucleotides read TGTGCCAGCAGCCAAGAAGGTGGGACAGGGGCCTATGGCTACACCTTC. This codes for CASSQEGGTGAYGYTF.

This clone was found a few times. The chain joins TRBV6-1 to TRBJ2-6; D is unclear. Per germline, CDR1 MNHNS and CDR2 SASEGT. The germline V and J ends were trimmed by 0 bases and 0 bases, with 3 bases remaining between them. This CDR3 spans 15 amino acids. The CDR3 DNA reads as TGTGCCAGCAGTGAAGCTAGCTCTGGGGCCAACGTCCTGACTTTC. Encoded protein: CASSEASSGANVLTF.

The chain employs TRBV28 and TRBJ1-3, with 9 bases aligning to TRBD1. This CDR3 contains 14 residues. Trimming cost V 6 bases and J 2 bases; bases outside gene matches: 2. Looked up from germline, CDR1 is MDHEN and CDR2 is SYDVKM. Here the CDR3 reads CASRGQGTGNTIYF. CDR3 in DNA: TGTGCCAGCAGGGGACAGGGAACTGGAAACACCATATATTTT. The variable domain in full, with the rest retrieved from reference TRBV28 and TRBJ1-3, is DVKVTQSSRYLVKRTGEKVFLECVQDMDHENMFWYRQDPGLGLRLIYFSYDVKMKEKGDIPEGYSVSREKKERFSLILESASTNQTSMYLCASRGQGTGNTIYFGEGSWLTVV.

This rearrangement joins TRBV30 to TRBJ2-7; D not resolved. Trimming left V 2 bases short and J 2 bases short, with 13 bases between. This CDR3 is 14 amino acids long. Per germline, CDR1 GTSNPN and CDR2 SVGIG (reference sequence). The CDR3 nucleotides read TGTGCCTGGAGTATCCGCAGGCAGACCTACGAGCAGTACTTC. Translation: CAWSIRRQTYEQYF. Full variable domain (remainder filled in from reference TRBV30 and TRBJ2-7): SQTIHQWPATLVQPVGSPLSLECTVEGTSNPNLYWYRQAAGRGLQLLFYSVGIGQISSEVPQNLSASRPQDRQFILSSKKLLLSDSGFYLCAWSIRRQTYEQYFGPGTRLTVT.

The CDR3 is CASSPGTNTGELFF. The CDR3 DNA reads TGTGCCAGCAGTCCCGGGACGAACACCGGGGAGCTGTTTTTT. The V gene is TRBV7-3, the J gene TRBJ2-2, with D possibly TRBD2 on 5 matching bases. Germline V gives CDR1 SGHTA, CDR2 FQGTGA. This CDR3 has 14 amino acids. V lost 6 bases to trimming and J lost 0 bases, with 8 bases between them.

The rearrangement links TRBV11-3 to TRBJ2-3; 9 bases agree with TRBD2. Germline CDR1 reads SGHNT; CDR2 reads YENEEA. The CDR3 loop spans 14 amino acids. V lost 5 bases, J lost 5 bases, and 5 bases stayed unmatched. This chain's CDR3 is CASSRGRAEDTQYF. The CDR3 DNA follows: TGTGCCAGCAGCCGCGGGAGGGCCGAAGATACGCAGTATTTT.

This clone came up once. The chain links TRBV12-1 to TRBJ1-1. TRBV12-1 constitutes a pseudogene. This CDR3 has 9 residues. The DNA for the CDR3 is TGTGCCAGCAGCAGCGAAGCTTTCTTT. It codes for CASSSEAFF.

The rearrangement links TRBV6-1 to TRBJ1-2, with D possibly being TRBD1 (5 bases). The CDR3 totals 13 residues. V was cut by 1 base and J by 5 bases, with 8 bases left in between. The V gene's germline CDR1 is MNHNS and CDR2 SASEGT. The CDR3 DNA follows: TGTGCCAGCAGTGAAGGGGGGAGGTATGGCTACACCTTC. As protein: CASSEGGRYGYTF.

The chain has TRBV7-2 and TRBJ2-1, with a possible D match to TRBD1 (5 bases). With 5 bases removed from V and 0 bases from J, the gap between germline ends came to 11 bases. Germline-derived CDR1 and CDR2 are SGHTA and FQGNSA. This CDR3 spans 15 amino acids. The CDR3 spells CASSPDRDSYNEQFF. In DNA, the CDR3 is TGTGCCAGCAGCCCAGACAGAGACTCCTACAATGAGCAGTTCTTC.

The rearrangement uses TRBV7-2 and TRBJ2-1, with 9 nucleotides matching TRBD2. Trimming removed 3 bases from V and 7 bases from J; junction bases left unmatched: 10. From germline, CDR1 is SGHTA and CDR2 FQGNSA. This CDR3 contains 16 residues. The CDR3 DNA follows: TGTGCCAGCAGCTTGAGACTAGCGGAGGGAGGGAATGAGCAGTTCTTC. Its protein is CASSLRLAEGGNEQFF.

The rearrangement uses TRBV5-1 and TRBJ2-1, with D possibly TRBD1 on 5 matching bases. CDR3 size: 13 residues. Germline-derived CDR1 and CDR2 are SGHRS and YFSETQ. Trimming removed 1 base at V and 4 bases at J, with 6 bases between. The CDR3 bases are TGCGCCAGCAGCTTGAAGGGGTACAATGAGCAGTTCTTC. Residues: CASSLKGYNEQFF.

This chain links TRBV24-1 with TRBJ2-7, with 12 bases matching TRBD1. CDR3 length equals 14 residues. After removal of 6 bases from V and 6 bases from J, the junction contained 5 bases not matched to a gene. Germline V gene lookup returns CDR1 KGHDR and CDR2 SFDVKD. The CDR3 region has the DNA TGTGCCACCAGTAAGGGACAGGGGGCGGGCGAGCAGTACTTC. Translation gives CATSKGQGAGEQYF.

This rearrangement joins TRBV28 to TRBJ1-2; the D gene is possibly TRBD1 (5 bases). The germline V and J ends were trimmed by 8 bases and 8 bases, with 21 bases remaining between them. The CDR3 spans 14 residues. Germline V lookup: CDR1 MDHEN, CDR2 SYDVKM. The chain's CDR3 is CASGGTQTSFGYTF. In nucleotides, the CDR3 is TGTGCCAGCGGGGGGACTCAAACATCGTTCGGCTACACCTTC.

V gene TRBV28 combines with J gene TRBJ1-3; possible D gene TRBD1, 6 bases. The V end was cut by 1 base, the J end by 4 bases, with 11 bases between. CDR1 is MDHEN and CDR2 is SYDVKM in the germline V gene. The CDR3 extends over 15 amino acids. The CDR3 nucleotides are TGTGCCAGCAGTTTATTGGGACACGACGGAAACACCATATATTTT. Translation: CASSLLGHDGNTIYF.

This chain joins TRBV5-6 and TRBJ2-2; weak D call: TRBD2 (5 bases). Trimming stripped 0 bases from V and 6 bases from J, with 9 bases between. Germline values: CDR1 SGHDT, CDR2 YYEEEE. The CDR3 has 14 amino acids. DNA for the CDR3: TGTGCCAGCAGCTTGGGACTATCTCCCGGGGAGCTGTTTTTT. Its protein product is CASSLGLSPGELFF.

The V gene is TRBV3-1 (or the pseudogene TRBV3-2), the J gene TRBJ2-3; 8 nucleotides align to TRBD2. The CDR3 extends over 17 amino acids. Germline values: CDR1 LGHDT, CDR2 YNNKEL (reference sequence). V trimming: 0 bases; J trimming: 1 base; junction bases outside the gene matches: 6. CDR3 residues: CASSQDFASGRTDTQYF. Written as DNA, the CDR3 is TGTGCCAGCAGCCAAGATTTCGCTAGCGGGCGCACAGATACGCAGTATTTT.

This chain uses TRBV7-2 with TRBJ1-6, with D perhaps TRBD1 (5 bases). The CDR3 contains 13 residues. Germline-derived CDR1 and CDR2 are SGHTA and FQGNSA. The V and J ends lost 5 bases and 10 bases respectively, with 12 bases between them. CDR3 coding DNA: TGTGCCAGCAGCCCAGACCGGGGGTCACCCCTCCACTTT. The encoded protein is CASSPDRGSPLHF.

V is TRBV4-2 and J is TRBJ2-3; TRBD2 might be the D (5 bases). V lost 0 bases, J lost 1 base, and 17 bases lay in between. This CDR3 spans 18 amino acids. Germline CDR1 LGHNA, CDR2 YNFKEQ. CDR3 coding DNA: TGTGCCAGCAGCCAAGATCAGGTCGGGGAGCCCGGCACAGATACGCAGTATTTT. It codes for CASSQDQVGEPGTDTQYF.

This clone has only one observation. The V gene is TRBV7-8, the J gene TRBJ2-7; the D gene is possibly TRBD2 (5 bases). This CDR3 region has 13 residues. CDR1 SGHVS and CDR2 FQNEAQ come from the germline V gene. Trimming left V 5 bases short and J 2 bases short, with 10 bases between. DNA of the CDR3: TGTGCCAGCAGCGCCTGGCGGGCCTACGAGCAGTACTTC. Protein: CASSAWRAYEQYF.

With regard to this clone: The junction departs from the called germline gene at one end, perhaps through a read error. The V gene is TRBV27, the J gene TRBJ2-1; TRBD2 matches 11 bases. CDR3 length equals 13 residues. The germline V gene has CDR1 MNHEY and CDR2 SMNVEV (reference sequence). This chain's CDR3 is CASSLYPTSGIIF. In DNA, the CDR3 is TGTGCCAGCAGCCTATACCCGACTAGCGGGATAATCTTC.

The J gene is TRBJ2-7, the V gene TRBV28; 7 bases match TRBD2. V trimming: 4 bases; J trimming: 4 bases; junction bases outside the gene matches: 19. Germline assignment: CDR1 MDHEN and CDR2 SYDVKM. The CDR3 runs 18 residues. The CDR3 DNA sequence: TGTGCCAGCAGTTCTTCAGCTTGGGACTACAAAAAAACTTACGAGCAGTACTTC. Amino acid sequence: CASSSSAWDYKKTYEQYF.